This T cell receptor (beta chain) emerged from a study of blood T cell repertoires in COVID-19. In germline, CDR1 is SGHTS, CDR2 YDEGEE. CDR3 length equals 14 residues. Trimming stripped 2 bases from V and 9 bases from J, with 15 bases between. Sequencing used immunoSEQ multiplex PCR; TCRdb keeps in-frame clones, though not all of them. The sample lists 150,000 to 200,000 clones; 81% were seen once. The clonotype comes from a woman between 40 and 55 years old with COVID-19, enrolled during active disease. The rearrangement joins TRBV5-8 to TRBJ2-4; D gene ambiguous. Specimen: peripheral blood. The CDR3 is CASSFGGPATIQYF. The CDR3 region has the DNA TGTGCCAGCAGCTTCGGTGGTCCAGCGACCATTCAGTACTTC.